The T cell receptor beta chain described here comes from a study of T cell responses to AZD1222 COVID-19 vaccine. Profiling relied on immunoSEQ multiplex PCR, and the TCRdb table lists in-frame clones only, not all of them. The sample records about 73,000 clones, under 90% being singletons. Germline V gives CDR1 LNHDA, CDR2 SQIVND (reference sequence). Trimming at V came to 2 bases and at J to 9 bases, leaving 9 bases not matched to a gene. CDR3 size: 15 residues. The source is an adult who received the AZD1222 COVID-19 vaccine. The sequencing used peripheral blood, collected 28 days after the second AZD1222 dose. The rearrangement uses TRBV19 and TRBJ2-2; 7 bases line up with TRBD2. CDR3 loop: CASSIPSQRGRELFF. The CDR3 nucleotides are TGTGCCAGTAGTATACCCTCACAGCGGGGACGGGAGCTGTTTTTT.